This T cell receptor beta chain was observed in a study of cytomegalovirus exposure and HLA in healthy donors (dated by TCRdb to 2016 to 2017). In terms of the full investigation: An earlier analysis of approximately 590 of the donors reported 250 to 300 Gb of sequence data and some 120 million unique TCR beta sequences from roughly 180 million T cells. Because of strong linkage in the cohort, four to six DR-DQ haplotypes were treated as single units for association and clustering. The study aimed to test whether signatures of past pathogen exposure could be identified by cataloging public T cell receptors. In the later analysis, no new phenotypic data were used to find candidate immune exposures; instead, reliance was placed on TCR beta sequences and their occurrence across donors. Of the approximately 370 genotyped donors, 81% were placed in the genetic ancestry cluster associated with self-reported Caucasian donors. An early release that covered fewer than 800 HLA-typed donors contained approximately 300 gigabases of sequencing data and 80 million or so unique TCR sequences. In an earlier analysis of around 540 of the donors, high-throughput TCR beta sequencing was used to judge whether each TCR beta V gene segment behaved as functional or pseudogenic. Both class I and class II loci were covered by HLA typing, at four-digit resolution. The study used immunosequencing to profile the T cell repertoires of around 600 subjects and linked those repertoires to cytomegalovirus serostatus. A later genetic analysis took genome-wide SNP genotypes for about three fifths of the 666 donors and used that subset as a discovery cohort. To predict cytomegalovirus infection status, the study combined high-throughput TCR immunosequencing, statistical association of individual TCRs with disease status, and machine learning. The number of typed donors differed by locus: about 629-640 for A, B, C, DRB1 and DQB1; 522 for DQA1; 606 for DPA1; and around 470 for DPB1. Every discovery cohort repertoire had been produced on one sequencing platform. In addition to the first cohort of approximately 650 subjects, a separate validation cohort of approximately 120 different subjects was used. A later analysis re-examined previously published TCR beta repertoires from over 500 donors and added high-resolution HLA genotyping to investigate patterns of TCR occurrence. Donor age, sex, ethnicity and CMV serostatus were collected together with the repertoire data. Across about 380 genotyped donors of the cohort, an average of roughly 230,000 unique TCR beta nucleotide sequences per donor were sequenced, and roughly a sixth of those sequences were non-productive. Overall results and qualifications from the work: In an earlier analysis of approximately 590 of the donors, most TCR beta V segments appeared in productive rearrangements about 87% or about 30% of the time, broadly matching IMGT annotations. Only TCR beta chains were sequenced in this cohort, and the absence of alpha or paired-chain data limited detectable features. A further reported finding was that TCR beta sequences accurately predicted the HLA-A and HLA-B alleles for most subjects in the first cohort. According to a later analysis, parvovirus B19, influenza, CMV and Epstein-Barr virus appeared linked to several top co-occurrence clusters. In the study, roughly 160 TCR beta chains were listed as associated with cytomegalovirus. Sequencing depth was assumed to be roughly uniform across donors in the presence/absence analyses, though that assumption may not hold. A later genetic analysis reported fewer N-insertions in productive TCRs among donors in an Asian-associated ancestry cluster than the approximately 700-donor mean. It was suggested by the authors that the approach could potentially be generalized to other disease states and immunological phenotypes. Strong co-occurrence of HLA alleles, especially DR and DQ, made assigning TCR associations to individual alleles difficult. While some public TCRs were present in many individuals, most TCR sequences turned up only very rarely across donors. For the cohort, immune exposure information was limited to CMV serostatus. In a later analysis, most CMV-associated TCR beta chains were found to appear HLA-restricted, with HLA associations seemingly driven largely by CMV exposure. In a later analysis, TCR association rates were found to vary across HLA loci, with the most associated TCRs seen for DRB1 alleles and the fewest for HLA-C alleles. The classifier was reported to diagnose cytomegalovirus status with high specificity and sensitivity in both the original cohort and the validation cohort. Correlated functional status among segregating V segments might be attributable to linkage disequilibrium, but an unknown experimental factor could not be ruled out. Because HLA typing was unavailable for some donors at each locus, only the typed subset was used in association tests. In a later analysis, HLA-associated TCR beta chains showed more clonal expansion and lower generation probabilities than non-associated chains that were equally common. About 17 rarely observed V segments, including chromosome 9 orphons, were excluded from the earlier analysis of about 610 of the donors because counts were too low. A group of highly shared sequence variants was considered likely to be a technical artifact of the sequencing pipeline. A later analysis associated around 16,000 TCR beta sequences with specific HLA alleles at a false discovery rate of 0.05. Some IMGT-functional V segments, including TRBV6-2 and TRBV6-3, could not be distinguished by the 87-base-pair reads and were therefore excluded. In a later genetic analysis, a missense DCLRE1C variant was associated with V-gene and J-gene trimming of TCR beta chains, and the association was replicated in an independent cohort. In vitro tests confirmed that a few of the cytomegalovirus-associated TCR beta chains recognize cytomegalovirus antigens.

The library came from the immunoSEQ multiplex PCR assay. For the multiplex PCR, a mixture combining 60 forward primers for TCR Vbeta segments and 13 reverse primers for TCR Jbeta segments was used. A multiplex PCR assay on genomic DNA amplified the CDR3 region of rearranged TCR beta genes. The amplified TCR beta libraries were sequenced on the Illumina HiSeq System as 87-base-pair reads. In the original analysis: Across the 600 to 700 repertoires, a later analysis counted 60 million to 90 million unique TCR beta chains, around 11 million of which were shared by at least two donors. Raw reads were error-corrected and collapsed into unique sequences by a nearest-neighbor algorithm in which closely related sequences were merged to remove PCR and sequencing errors. To assign V, D and J gene segments, CDR3 sequences were aligned to IMGT reference sequences. For a sequence to be retained, at least a six-nucleotide match to both a V gene segment and a J gene segment was required. Rearrangements were called productive when the CDR3 lacked stop codons and stayed in frame with V and J; all others were non-productive. Following IMGT convention, CDR3 was defined as the stretch from the second conserved V-encoded cysteine up to the conserved J-encoded phenylalanine. The earlier analysis of some 580 of the donors excluded any sequence lacking an unambiguous match to a single V gene segment. An earlier analysis of roughly 590 of the donors called V segments functional above 56.7% productive rearrangements and segregating when the between-donor standard deviation exceeded 5%. A statistical classification framework was developed to diagnose cytomegalovirus status using the catalog of TCR beta chain sequences. A later analysis assigned V and J genes by comparing TCR nucleotide sequences with IMGT/GENE-DB human TR gene sequences. In a later analysis, CDR3 sequences and most-parsimonious VDJ recombination scenarios were assigned using the TCRdist pipeline. In a later analysis, every TCR beta chain was defined by the combination of its CDR3 amino acid sequence and its V-gene family, and reads without a unique V-gene family were dropped. In a later analysis, fewer than 650 highly shared, low-generation-probability nucleotide sequences were removed to address suspected cross-contamination and a sequencing artifact. In a later analysis, a clonal expansion index for each public chain was calculated from normalized within-repertoire ranks of inferred template counts. A later analysis computed generation probabilities with a VDJ recombination model fitted to out-of-frame rearrangements, and checked the results against IGoR. In a later analysis, hypergeometric tests were used to score TCR-TCR, TCR-HLA and TCR-CMV co-occurrence, with a repertoire-size bias correction applied to TCR pairs. In a later analysis, false discovery rates were estimated by permuting HLA or CMV assignments 20 times. In a later analysis, co-occurring TCRs were grouped using DBSCAN, with TCRdist sequence similarity added in when clustering inside HLA-allele-positive subsets. Co-occurrence clustering excluded repertoires with fewer than 30,000 or more than 120,000 public chains, plus five with anomalous nucleotide sharing. The clones in this table, taken by TCRdb from immuneACCESS, are in-frame only. Not every clone is retained; where verified, under half of the shortfall comes from an unresolved V gene, and the cause of the rest is unknown. The DNA gave D and trimming, while V, J and clone size come from that table. The sample records about 200,000 clones, about three quarters of which are singletons. Approximately 1.8% of the sample is in the top ten clones.

CDR1 and CDR2, looked up from the germline V gene, are KGHSH and LQKENI. V has 3 bases trimmed and J has 2 bases trimmed; junction bases matching no gene number 0. The CDR3 covers 14 residues, taking in both the cysteine and the phenylalanine. The sequence is cut down to CDR3 DNA, 42 bases in frame from base 1. The cohort consisted of 666 healthy bone marrow donors. Cohort members were all nominally healthy when sampled, although unrecorded immune exposures were likely present. The donor was CMV seronegative and belonged to the group of more than 300 seronegative cohort members. Every donor gave a peripheral blood sample, and the peripheral blood mononuclear cells from that sample were used for TCR beta sequencing. Genomic DNA was extracted from the blood cell samples with the Qiagen DNeasy Blood Extraction Kit. In regard to this clone: Its antigen target is currently unknown. No quality values exist for individual bases; no much larger clone is one base distant.

The chain uses TRBV18 and TRBJ1-5, with 8 central nucleotides matching TRBD1. Sequenced input: PBMCs. The source is a male donor in good health and CMV-seronegative. This receptor carries the CDR3 CASSPTGGNQPQHF. The nucleotide sequence reads TGTGCCAGCTCACCGACAGGGGGCAATCAGCCCCAGCATTTT.